This is a list of T cell receptor beta chains from one sample in a study of T cells in Graves' hyperthyroidism and ophthalmopathy. TCRdb used MiXCR to reprocess the multiplex PCR reads, holding one entry per CDR3 protein. Here the sample spans around 600,000 distinct CDR3 sequences, 15% to 17% being singletons. Sequences were obtained from blood. The receptors were sampled from a woman in her 30s with Graves' hyperthyroidism. The CDR3 runs from the conserved cysteine through the conserved F or W. D genes are given only for firm matches. Expanded clones are given a class, and other clones once, few, many or no size at all.

j_gene | v_gene | abundance | d_gene | CDR3nt | CDR3aa
TRBJ2-1 | TRBV12-3/TRBV12-4 | many | TRBD2 | TGTGCCAGCAGTTTCAGGGCGGGAGGGATAAATGAGCAGTTCTTC | CASSFRAGGINEQFF
TRBJ2-7 | TRBV28 | many | - | TGTGCCAGCAGTTTATGGGTCCAGGGATACGAGCAGTACTTC | CASSLWVQGYEQYF
TRBJ2-7 | TRBV28 | many | TRBD2 | TGTGCCAGCAGTCCGTCGGGACTAGCGGTTCCCTACGAGCAGTACTTC | CASSPSGLAVPYEQYF
TRBJ2-5 | TRBV7-9 | few | TRBD2 | TGTGCCAGCAGCTTATCTTTGACTAGCGGGAGTCATGAGACCCAGTACTTC | CASSLSLTSGSHETQYF
TRBJ2-7 | TRBV30 | many | - | TGTGCCTGGAGTCATGGACAGATCTACGAGCAGTACTTC | CAWSHGQIYEQYF
TRBJ1-4 | TRBV20-1 | - | - | TGCAGTGCTAGGTCAACAACTAATGAAAAACTGTTTTTT | CSARSTTNEKLFF
TRBJ2-7 | TRBV3-1 | many | - | TGTGCCAGCAGCCAAGCCACGCCAACCTACGAGCAGTACTTC | CASSQATPTYEQYF
TRBJ2-3 | TRBV2 | many | TRBD2 | TGTGCCAGCAGCGGACTAGTCGGGAAAGATACGCAGTATTTT | CASSGLVGKDTQYF
TRBJ1-2 | TRBV15 | - | TRBD1 | TGTGCCACCAGCAAAAGGACAGGGGACCTAAATGGCTACACCTTC | CATSKRTGDLNGYTF
TRBJ2-1 | TRBV20-1 | - | - | TGCAGCGTTGGCGGGATGAGCTCCTACGAGCAGTTCTTC | CSVGGMSSYEQFF
TRBJ1-5 | TRBV6-1 | - | TRBD1 | TGTGCCAGCAGTGGGTTCGGGACAGGGTGGGGGCAGCCCCAGCATTTT | CASSGFGTGWGQPQHF
TRBJ1-4 | TRBV3-1 | - | TRBD1 | TGTGCCAGCAGCCTAAGACAGGGACTTGAAAAACTGTTTTTT | CASSLRQGLEKLFF
TRBJ2-7 | TRBV18 | many | TRBD2 | TGTGCCAGCTCACCAGCGGGAGGTCCCTACGAGCAGTACTTC | CASSPAGGPYEQYF
TRBJ2-1 | TRBV27 | - | TRBD2 | TGTGCCAGCAGTGCCAGACTAGCGGGGAACTCCTACAATGAGCAGTTCTTC | CASSARLAGNSYNEQFF
TRBJ2-7 | TRBV5-5 | many | - | TGTGCCAGCAGCTTTGCTTGGGAGGAGCAGTACTTC | CASSFAWEEQYF
TRBJ1-1 | TRBV5-1 | many | TRBD1 | TGCGCCAGCAGCTTGTATCCCGGACAGGGGGTCACTGAAGCTTTCTTT | CASSLYPGQGVTEAFF
TRBJ2-7 | TRBV7-9 | - | - | TGTGCCAGCAGCTTTGGACTACAGGGGAGGGAGCAGTACTTC | CASSFGLQGREQYF
TRBJ1-6 | TRBV29-1 | few | - | TGCAGCGTGCGACAGGATTATAATTCACCCCTCCACTTT | CSVRQDYNSPLHF
TRBJ2-2 | TRBV29-1 | - | TRBD2 | TGCAGCGTTGCAAAACTAGCGGGAGTGACCGGGGAGCTGTTTTTT | CSVAKLAGVTGELFF
TRBJ2-1 | TRBV12-3/TRBV12-4 | many | - | TGTGCCAGCAGTTTTGGCGGAACCCACAATGAGCAGTTCTTC | CASSFGGTHNEQFF
TRBJ2-7 | TRBV7-9 | - | TRBD1 | TGTGCCAGCAGCTCAAGGACAGGGCCTAACTCCTACGAGCAGTACTTC | CASSSRTGPNSYEQYF
TRBJ1-2 | TRBV28 | many | - | TGTGCCAGCGCCAAACAGGGAGCTAACTATGGCTACACCTTC | CASAKQGANYGYTF
TRBJ2-5 | TRBV4-2 | - | TRBD1 | TGTGCCAGCAGCCAAGATCTGGGACAGGGAGAGACCCAGTACTTC | CASSQDLGQGETQYF
TRBJ2-7 | TRBV20-1 | many | TRBD2 | TGCAGTGCCGGGGGAGCTAGCGGGACTGTCGAGCAGTACTTC | CSAGGASGTVEQYF
TRBJ2-2 | TRBV10-3 | many | TRBD1 | TGTGCCATCAGGAGGACAGGGCTGAACACCGGGGAGCTGTTTTTT | CAIRRTGLNTGELFF
TRBJ2-5 | TRBV6-1 | many | - | TGTGCCAGCAGGAGGAGAACAGGGAGCCGGGAGACCCAGTACTTC | CASRRRTGSRETQYF
TRBJ2-1 | TRBV10-1 | - | - | TGCGCCAGCTCGACGGGGAACTCCTACAATGAGCAGTTCTTC | CASSTGNSYNEQFF
TRBJ2-3 | TRBV3-1 | few | - | TGTGCCAGCAGCCATTTCAGCGGCCCTAGCACAGATACGCAGTATTTT | CASSHFSGPSTDTQYF
TRBJ2-7 | TRBV6-2/TRBV6-3 | many | TRBD2 | TGTGCCAGCAGTTACTCGCGGCCGGGACTAGTATCCTACGAGCAGTACTTC | CASSYSRPGLVSYEQYF
TRBJ2-1 | TRBV7-2 | - | TRBD2 | TGTGCCAGCAGCCGTAGACTAGCGGCCTTCTACAATGAGCAGTTCTTC | CASSRRLAAFYNEQFF
TRBJ2-3 | TRBV20-1 | many | - | TGCAGTGCTAGCGCTAGCACAGATACGCAGTATTTT | CSASASTDTQYF
TRBJ2-3 | TRBV5-1 | many | - | TGCGCCAGCAGCTTGGGCCGTAGCCCCCCAGATACGCAGTATTTT | CASSLGRSPPDTQYF
TRBJ1-5 | TRBV2 | many | TRBD1 | TGTGCCAGCACTGAGACAGGGGGTTATAGCAATCAGCCCCAGCATTTT | CASTETGGYSNQPQHF
TRBJ2-7 | TRBV18 | many | TRBD2 | TGTGCCAGCTCACCAGGGGGGGACCCCTCCTACGAGCAGTACTTC | CASSPGGDPSYEQYF
TRBJ2-7 | TRBV14 | - | - | TGTGCCAGCAGTCCGGTCTACAATGAGCAGTACTTC | CASSPVYNEQYF
TRBJ2-7 | TRBV6-2/TRBV6-3 | many | TRBD2 | TGTGCCAGCAGTTACTCGACTAGCGGGATGACCTACGAGCAGTACTTC | CASSYSTSGMTYEQYF
TRBJ1-4 | TRBV7-9 | few | - | TGTGCCAGCAGGCACTCCGGTACAACTAATGAAAAACTGTTTTTT | CASRHSGTTNEKLFF
TRBJ2-1 | TRBV24-1 | - | TRBD2 | TGTGCCACCAGTGATAGACCGGGACTAGCGTACGAGCAGTTCTTC | CATSDRPGLAYEQFF
TRBJ2-1 | TRBV3-1 | many | - | TGTGCCAGCAGCCAAGAGACCAGCCTCTCTGAGCAGTTCTTC | CASSQETSLSEQFF
TRBJ2-3 | TRBV9 | few | - | TGTGCCAGCAGCGTAGCGCAGGGCACAGATACGCAGTATTTT | CASSVAQGTDTQYF
TRBJ2-1 | TRBV19 | - | - | TGTGCCAGTAGTAGAGCGGGCAATGAGCAGTTCTTC | CASSRAGNEQFF
TRBJ2-3 | TRBV30 | many | TRBD2 | TGTGCCTGGAGTTGGACTAGCGGGAGCCCAGATACGCAGTATTTT | CAWSWTSGSPDTQYF
TRBJ1-6 | TRBV5-1 | - | - | TGCGCCAGCAGCTTGTCTCCAGGGGTGACAAATTCACCCCTCCACTTT | CASSLSPGVTNSPLHF
TRBJ2-7 | TRBV3-1 | many | - | TGTGCCAGCAGCCAAGCATTCGTCGACGAGCAGTACTTC | CASSQAFVDEQYF
TRBJ1-4 | TRBV7-9 | - | - | TGTGCCAGCAGCTCGAGAGGTGGTAATGAAAAACTGTTTTTT | CASSSRGGNEKLFF
TRBJ2-1 | TRBV20-1 | few | TRBD1 | TGCAGTGCTAGAGAAGGGGACAGGGGCGTCAATGAGCAGTTCTTC | CSAREGDRGVNEQFF
TRBJ2-1 | TRBV3-1 | many | - | TGTGCCAGCAGCCCTCAACACACTGCCAATGAGCAGTTCTTC | CASSPQHTANEQFF
TRBJ2-2 | TRBV27 | - | - | TGTGCCAGCAGTTTAAGGTGGTCGAACACCGGGGAGCTGTTTTTT | CASSLRWSNTGELFF
TRBJ2-7 | TRBV6-6 | many | - | TGTGCCAGCAGTTACTCGATATCGGACAGCAGACCCTCCTACGAGCAGTACTTC | CASSYSISDSRPSYEQYF
TRBJ2-3 | TRBV5-1 | - | - | TGCGCCAGCGCACGGGGTGGGTCGCAGTATTTT | CASARGGSQYF